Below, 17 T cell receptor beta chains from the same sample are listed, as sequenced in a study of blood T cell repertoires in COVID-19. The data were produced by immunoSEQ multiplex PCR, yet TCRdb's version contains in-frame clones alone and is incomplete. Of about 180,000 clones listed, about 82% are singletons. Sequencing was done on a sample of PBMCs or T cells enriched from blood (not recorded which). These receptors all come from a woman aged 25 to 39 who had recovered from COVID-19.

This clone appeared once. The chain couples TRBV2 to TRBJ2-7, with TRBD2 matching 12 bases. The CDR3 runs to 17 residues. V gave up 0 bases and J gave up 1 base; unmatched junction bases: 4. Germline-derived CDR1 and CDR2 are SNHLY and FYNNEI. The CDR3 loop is CASSEALLAGGSYEQYF. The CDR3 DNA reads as TGTGCCAGCAGTGAAGCTTTACTAGCGGGAGGATCCTACGAGCAGTACTTC. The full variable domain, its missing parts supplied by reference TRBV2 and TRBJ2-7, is EPEVTQTPSHQVTQMGQEVILRCVPISNHLYFYWYRQILGQKVEFLVSFYNNEISEKSEIFDDQFSVERPDGSNFTLKIRSTKLEDSAMYFCASSEALLAGGSYEQYFGPGTRLTVT.

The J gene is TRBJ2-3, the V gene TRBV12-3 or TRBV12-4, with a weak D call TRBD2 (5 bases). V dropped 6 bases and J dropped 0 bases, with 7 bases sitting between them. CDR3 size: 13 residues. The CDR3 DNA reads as TGTGCCAGCAGGCGGGCCAGCACAGATACGCAGTATTTT. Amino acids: CASRRASTDTQYF.

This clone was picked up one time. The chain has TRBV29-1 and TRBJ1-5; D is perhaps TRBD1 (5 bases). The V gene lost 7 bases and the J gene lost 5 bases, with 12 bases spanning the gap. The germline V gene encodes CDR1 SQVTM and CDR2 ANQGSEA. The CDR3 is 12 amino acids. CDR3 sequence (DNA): TGCAGCGCCAGAAAAGGGGATCAGCCCCAGCATTTT. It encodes CSARKGDQPQHF.

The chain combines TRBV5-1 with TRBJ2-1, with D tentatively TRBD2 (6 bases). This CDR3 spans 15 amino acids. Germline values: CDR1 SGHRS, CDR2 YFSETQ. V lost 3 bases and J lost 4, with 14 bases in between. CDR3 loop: CASSYNPGTYNEQFF. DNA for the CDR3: TGCGCCAGCAGCTACAACCCCGGGACTTACAATGAGCAGTTCTTC.

The CDR3 reads CSASRAGGPNEQFF. CDR3 in DNA: TGCAGTGCTAGTCGAGCGGGAGGTCCCAATGAGCAGTTCTTC. The chain couples TRBV20-1 to TRBJ2-1; 9 nucleotides match TRBD2. The germline gives CDR1 DFQATT, CDR2 SNEGSKA (reference sequence). The length of the CDR3 is 14 residues. J lost 6 bases, V lost 3 bases, and 6 bases had no gene match.

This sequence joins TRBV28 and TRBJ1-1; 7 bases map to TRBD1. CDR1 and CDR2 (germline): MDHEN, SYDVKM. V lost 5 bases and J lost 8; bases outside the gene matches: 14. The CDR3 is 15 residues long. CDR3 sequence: CASSLGSGGTREAFF. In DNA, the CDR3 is TGTGCCAGCAGTCTGGGCTCAGGGGGAACCAGGGAAGCTTTCTTT. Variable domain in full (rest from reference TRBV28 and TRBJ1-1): DVKVTQSSRYLVKRTGEKVFLECVQDMDHENMFWYRQDPGLGLRLIYFSYDVKMKEKGDIPEGYSVSREKKERFSLILESASTNQTSMYLCASSLGSGGTREAFFGQGTRLTVV.

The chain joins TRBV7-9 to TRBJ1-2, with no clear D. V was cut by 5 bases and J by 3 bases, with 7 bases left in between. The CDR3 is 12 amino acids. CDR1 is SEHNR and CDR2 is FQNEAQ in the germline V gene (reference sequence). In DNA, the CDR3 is TGTGCCAGCAGCCTAAACCACTATGGCTACACCTTC. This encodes CASSLNHYGYTF.

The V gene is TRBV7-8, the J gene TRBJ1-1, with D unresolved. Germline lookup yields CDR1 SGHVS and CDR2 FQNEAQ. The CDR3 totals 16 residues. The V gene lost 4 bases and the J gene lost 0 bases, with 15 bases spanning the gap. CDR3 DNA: TGTGCCAGCAGCTCAGACCCCAGAGGGCTGAACACTGAAGCTTTCTTT. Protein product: CASSSDPRGLNTEAFF.

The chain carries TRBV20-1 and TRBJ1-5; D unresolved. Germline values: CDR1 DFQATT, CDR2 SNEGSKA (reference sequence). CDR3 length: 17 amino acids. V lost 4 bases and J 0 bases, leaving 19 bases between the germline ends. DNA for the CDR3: TGCAGTGCTATTGATGCTGGTCGGGGATATAGCAATCAGCCCCAGCATTTT. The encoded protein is CSAIDAGRGYSNQPQHF.

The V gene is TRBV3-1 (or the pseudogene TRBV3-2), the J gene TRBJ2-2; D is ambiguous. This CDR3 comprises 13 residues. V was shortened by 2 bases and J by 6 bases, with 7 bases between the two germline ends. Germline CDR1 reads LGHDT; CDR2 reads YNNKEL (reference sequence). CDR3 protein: CASSQSIPGELFF. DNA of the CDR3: TGTGCCAGCAGCCAATCTATACCCGGGGAGCTGTTTTTT.

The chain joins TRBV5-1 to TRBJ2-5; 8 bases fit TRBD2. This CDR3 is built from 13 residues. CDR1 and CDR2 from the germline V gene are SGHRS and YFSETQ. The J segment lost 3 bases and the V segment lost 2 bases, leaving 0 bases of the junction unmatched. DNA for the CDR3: TGCGCCAGCAGCTTCGGGGGGGAAGAGACCCAGTACTTC. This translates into CASSFGGEETQYF. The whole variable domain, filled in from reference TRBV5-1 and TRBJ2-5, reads KAGVTQTPRYLIKTRGQQVTLSCSPISGHRSVSWYQQTPGQGLQFLFEYFSETQRNKGNFPGRFSGRQFSNSRSEMNVSTLELGDSALYLCASSFGGEETQYFGPGTRLLVL.

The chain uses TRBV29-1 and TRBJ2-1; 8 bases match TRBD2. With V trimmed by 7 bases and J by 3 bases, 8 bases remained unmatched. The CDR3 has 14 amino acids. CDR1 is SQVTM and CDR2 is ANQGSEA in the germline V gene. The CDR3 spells CSAPAGVYYNEQFF. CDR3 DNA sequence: TGCAGCGCCCCAGCGGGAGTCTACTACAATGAGCAGTTCTTC.

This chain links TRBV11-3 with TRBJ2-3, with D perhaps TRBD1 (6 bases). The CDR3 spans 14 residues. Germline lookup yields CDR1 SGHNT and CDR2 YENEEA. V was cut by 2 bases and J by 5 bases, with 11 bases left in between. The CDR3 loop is CASSLMGAEDTQYF. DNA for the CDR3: TGTGCCAGCAGCTTAATGGGGGCAGAAGATACGCAGTATTTT.

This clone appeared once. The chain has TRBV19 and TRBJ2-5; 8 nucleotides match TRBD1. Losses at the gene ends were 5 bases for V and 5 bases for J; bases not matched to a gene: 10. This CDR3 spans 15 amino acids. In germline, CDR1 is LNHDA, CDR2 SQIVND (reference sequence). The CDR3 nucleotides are TGTGCCAGTAGTCCACGGACAGGGTATAGGGAGACCCAGTACTTC. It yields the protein CASSPRTGYRETQYF.

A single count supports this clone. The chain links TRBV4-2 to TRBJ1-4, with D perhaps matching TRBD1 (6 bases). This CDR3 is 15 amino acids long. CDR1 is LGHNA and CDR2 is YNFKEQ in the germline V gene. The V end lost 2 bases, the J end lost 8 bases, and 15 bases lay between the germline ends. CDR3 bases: TGTGCCAGCAGCCAAATCCTGGGGGCGCGGGAAAAACTGTTTTTT. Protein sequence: CASSQILGAREKLFF.

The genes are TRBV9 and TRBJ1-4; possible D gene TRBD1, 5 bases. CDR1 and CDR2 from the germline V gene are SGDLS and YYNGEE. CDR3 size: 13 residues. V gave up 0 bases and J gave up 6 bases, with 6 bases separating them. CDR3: CASSVAGDEKLFF. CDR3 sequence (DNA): TGTGCCAGCAGCGTAGCGGGGGATGAAAAACTGTTTTTT.

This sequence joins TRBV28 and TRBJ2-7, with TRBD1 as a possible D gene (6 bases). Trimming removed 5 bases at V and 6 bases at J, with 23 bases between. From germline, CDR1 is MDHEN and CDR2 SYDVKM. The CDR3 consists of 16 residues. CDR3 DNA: TGTGCCAGCAGTCACAGGGTCGTTAACCGGATACGCGAGCAGTACTTC. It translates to CASSHRVVNRIREQYF. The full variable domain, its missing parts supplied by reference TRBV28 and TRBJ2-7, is DVKVTQSSRYLVKRTGEKVFLECVQDMDHENMFWYRQDPGLGLRLIYFSYDVKMKEKGDIPEGYSVSREKKERFSLILESASTNQTSMYLCASSHRVVNRIREQYFGPGTRLTVT.